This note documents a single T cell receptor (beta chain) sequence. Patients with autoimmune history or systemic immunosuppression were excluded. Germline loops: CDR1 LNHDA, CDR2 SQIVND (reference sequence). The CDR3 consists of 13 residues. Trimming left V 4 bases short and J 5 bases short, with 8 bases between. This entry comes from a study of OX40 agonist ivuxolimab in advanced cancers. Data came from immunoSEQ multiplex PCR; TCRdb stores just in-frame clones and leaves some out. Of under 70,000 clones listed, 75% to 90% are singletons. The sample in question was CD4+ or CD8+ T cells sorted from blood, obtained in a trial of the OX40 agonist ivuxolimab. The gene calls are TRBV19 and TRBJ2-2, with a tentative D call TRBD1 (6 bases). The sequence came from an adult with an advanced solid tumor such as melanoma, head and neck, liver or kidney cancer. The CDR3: CASSTRGTGELFF. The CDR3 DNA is TGTGCCAGTAGTACCAGGGGAACCGGGGAGCTGTTTTTT.